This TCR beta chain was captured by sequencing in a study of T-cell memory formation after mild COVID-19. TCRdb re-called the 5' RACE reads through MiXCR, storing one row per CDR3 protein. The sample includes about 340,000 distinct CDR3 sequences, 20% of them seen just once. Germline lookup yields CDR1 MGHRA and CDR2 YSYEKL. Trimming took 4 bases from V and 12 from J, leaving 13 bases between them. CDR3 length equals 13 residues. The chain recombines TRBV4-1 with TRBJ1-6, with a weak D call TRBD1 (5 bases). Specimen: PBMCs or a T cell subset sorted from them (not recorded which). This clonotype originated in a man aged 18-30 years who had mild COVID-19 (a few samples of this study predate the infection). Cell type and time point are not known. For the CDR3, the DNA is TGCGCCAGCAGCCGGGGTGGGGGGGAACCCCTCCACTTT. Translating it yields CASSRGGGEPLHF.